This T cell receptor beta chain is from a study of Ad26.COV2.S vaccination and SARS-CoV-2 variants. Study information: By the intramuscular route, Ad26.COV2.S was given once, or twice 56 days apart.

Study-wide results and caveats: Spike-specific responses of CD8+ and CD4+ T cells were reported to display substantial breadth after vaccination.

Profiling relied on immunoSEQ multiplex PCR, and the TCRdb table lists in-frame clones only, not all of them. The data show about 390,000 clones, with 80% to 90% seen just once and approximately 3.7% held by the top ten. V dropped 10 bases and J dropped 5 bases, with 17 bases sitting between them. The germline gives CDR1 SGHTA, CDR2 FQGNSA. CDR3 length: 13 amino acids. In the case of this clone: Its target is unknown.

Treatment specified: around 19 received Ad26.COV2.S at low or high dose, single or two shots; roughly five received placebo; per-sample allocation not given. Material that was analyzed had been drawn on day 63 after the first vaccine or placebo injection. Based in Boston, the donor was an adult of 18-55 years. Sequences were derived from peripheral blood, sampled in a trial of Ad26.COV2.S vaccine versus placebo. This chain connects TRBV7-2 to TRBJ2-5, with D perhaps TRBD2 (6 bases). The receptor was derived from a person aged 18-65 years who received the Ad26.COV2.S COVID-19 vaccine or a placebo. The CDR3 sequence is CATKKWGRETQYF. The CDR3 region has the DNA TGTGCCACCAAAAAATGGGGGAGGGAGACCCAGTACTTC.